These 23 T cell receptor beta chains share one sample of origin, sequenced in a study of CD8+ T cells in alopecia areata (dated by TCRdb to between 2018 and 2020). This specimen's time point label, interpreted: baseline before oral tofacitinib. To prepare the library, the immunoSEQ multiplex PCR assay was applied. To provide template for TCR sequencing, every sample had RNA extracted and reverse transcribed into cDNA. As stored in TCRdb, this immuneACCESS dataset retains in-frame rearrangements with V and J assigned. A fraction of the clones does not appear; measured against another copy, unresolved V genes explain less than half of the discrepancy, and the remainder lacks a known reason. This sample lists about 120,000 clones; 49% were detected once. 15% to 20% of the sample comes from the top ten. This specimen consisted of CD8+ T cells sorted from blood, obtained at week 0. All receptors derive from a human donor with alopecia areata.

This clone was seen a few times. The chain combines TRBV7-9 with TRBJ1-1; possibly TRBD1 for D (5 bases). Germline V lookup: CDR1 SEHNR, CDR2 FQNEAQ (reference sequence). V dropped 0 bases and J dropped 7 bases, with 24 bases sitting between them. The CDR3 has 18 residues. This chain's CDR3 is CASSLARGIGPLEHEAFF. CDR3 in DNA: TGTGCCAGCAGCTTAGCCCGGGGGATTGGGCCCCTTGAGCATGAAGCTTTCTTT.

The V gene is TRBV29-1, the J gene TRBJ2-7; D ambiguous. V was clipped by 6 bases and J by 3 bases, with 9 bases between them. This CDR3 region has 11 residues. From germline, CDR1 is SQVTM and CDR2 ANQGSEA. The CDR3, as DNA: TGCAGCGTCAGAGCACGCTACGAGCAGTACTTC. This sequence encodes CSVRARYEQYF.

There are a few counts of this clone. The chain combines TRBV4-2 with TRBJ2-2; 10 bases are a match to TRBD1. This CDR3 comprises 14 residues. The V gene end was trimmed by 8 bases and the J gene end by 6 bases; junction bases not matched to a gene: 6. Germline V gives CDR1 LGHNA, CDR2 YNFKEQ. CDR3 residues: CASAGTGDAGELFF. In nucleotides, the CDR3 is TGTGCCAGCGCCGGGACAGGGGATGCCGGGGAGCTGTTTTTT.

The chain recombines TRBV6-5 with TRBJ2-3, with D possibly matching TRBD1 (6 bases). CDR1 and CDR2 from the germline V gene are MNHEY and SVGAGI. The CDR3 covers 16 residues. V was shortened by 0 bases and J by 1 base, with 11 bases between the two germline ends. The CDR3 sequence is CASSYSARQGTDTQYF. CDR3 in DNA: TGTGCCAGCAGTTACTCTGCAAGACAGGGCACAGATACGCAGTATTTT.

This clone occurred a few times. The chain joins TRBV18 to TRBJ1-2, with a weak D call TRBD1 (6 bases). Germline values: CDR1 KGHSH, CDR2 LQKENI. The CDR3 is 13 residues long. Trimming shortened V by 6 bases and J by 5 bases, and 13 bases separated the two germline ends. DNA of the CDR3: TGTGCCAGCTCGCCCGGGACACTATATGGCTACACCTTC. It is translated as CASSPGTLYGYTF.

This clone was found a few times. This chain links TRBV18 with TRBJ1-5, with 7 nucleotides matching TRBD1. In germline, CDR1 is KGHSH, CDR2 LQKENI. Losses at the gene ends were 2 bases for V and 7 bases for J; bases not matched to a gene: 11. This CDR3 region has 16 residues. CDR3: CASSPGEGGVKQPQHF. The CDR3 nucleotides are TGTGCCAGCTCACCAGGAGAAGGGGGCGTTAAACAGCCCCAGCATTTT. The full variable domain, its missing parts supplied by reference TRBV18 and TRBJ1-5, is NAGVMQNPRHLVRRRGQEARLRCSPMKGHSHVYWYRQLPEEGLKFMVYLQKENIIDESGMPKERFSAEFPKEGPSILRIQQVVRGDSAAYFCASSPGEGGVKQPQHFGDGTRLSIL.

J is TRBJ2-3 and V is TRBV4-3, with TRBD2 matching 7 bases. This CDR3 comprises 15 residues. V gave up 6 bases and J gave up 0 bases; unmatched junction bases: 6. Germline V gene lookup returns CDR1 LGHNA and CDR2 YSLEER. CDR3 nucleotide sequence: TGCGCCAGCAGTCCCCGGGGGGATAGCACAGATACGCAGTATTTT. The encoded protein is CASSPRGDSTDTQYF.

The rearrangement uses TRBV25-1 and TRBJ2-5, with a weak D call TRBD2 (5 bases). The germline CDR1 and CDR2 sequences are MGHDK and SYGVNS. There are 16 residues in the CDR3. The V end was cut by 1 base, the J end by 2 bases, with 14 bases between. The CDR3 sequence: CASSELAEDGQETQYF. The CDR3, as DNA: TGTGCCAGCAGTGAATTGGCGGAGGACGGTCAAGAGACCCAGTACTTC.

The chain is built from TRBV7-6 and TRBJ1-6; no firm D call. This CDR3 spans 14 amino acids. The germline V and J ends were trimmed by 2 bases and 7 bases, with 9 bases remaining between them. Germline V gene sequence: CDR1 SGHVS, CDR2 FNYEAQ. CDR3 sequence: CASSLQAPNSPLHF. The CDR3, as DNA: TGTGCCAGCAGCTTACAGGCTCCGAATTCACCCCTCCACTTT.

This clone was counted between two and nine times. This chain uses TRBV9 with TRBJ1-6; D ambiguous. The CDR3 runs to 14 residues. The germline V gene encodes CDR1 SGDLS and CDR2 YYNGEE. The V end lost 2 bases, the J end lost 7 bases, and 10 bases lay between the germline ends. The chain's CDR3 is CASSVVPENSPLHF. The CDR3 nucleotides are TGTGCCAGCAGCGTGGTACCCGAGAATTCACCCCTCCACTTT.

The rearrangement links TRBV30 to TRBJ1-3; D might be TRBD1 (6 bases). CDR1 is GTSNPN, CDR2 SVGIG, per germline (reference sequence). V lost 4 bases and J 0 bases, leaving 19 bases between the germline ends. CDR3 length: 17 residues. The CDR3 here is CAWIDPDSLSSGNTIYF. CDR3 DNA: TGTGCCTGGATCGATCCGGACAGTTTAAGCTCTGGAAACACCATATATTTT.

The V gene is TRBV6-5, the J gene TRBJ2-7; D gene ambiguous. V gave up 4 bases and J gave up 2 bases, with 18 bases separating them. The CDR3 runs 16 residues. The V gene's germline CDR1 is MNHEY and CDR2 SVGAGI. CDR3 DNA: TGTGCCAGCAGTTCTCAGATTGAGACCGTGACCTACGAGCAGTACTTC. Its translation: CASSSQIETVTYEQYF.

As DNA, the CDR3 is TGTGCCAGCAGACTAAGTAGACTAGCGGAAGAGACCCAGTACTTC. Its protein is CASRLSRLAEETQYF. V is TRBV2 and J is TRBJ2-5; 9 nucleotides align to TRBD2. CDR1 and CDR2 (germline): SNHLY, FYNNEI. The CDR3 is made up of 15 amino acids. The trim removed 6 bases at V and 3 bases at J, leaving 8 bases unmatched.

CDR3 loop: CSVRGSRDRGGLTEAFF. The CDR3 DNA sequence: TGCAGCGTTCGAGGGTCCCGGGACAGGGGAGGATTGACTGAAGCTTTCTTT. The J gene is TRBJ1-1, the V gene TRBV29-1; TRBD1 agrees at 10 bases. CDR3 length: 17 residues. Germline-derived CDR1 and CDR2 are SQVTM and ANQGSEA. V was pared by 5 bases and J by 5 bases, with 17 bases of the junction left unmatched.

This chain's CDR3 is CASSLSHEQYF. The CDR3 DNA reads TGTGCCAGCAGCCTCTCACACGAGCAGTACTTC. The chain joins TRBV7-8 to TRBJ2-7; no definite D call. This CDR3 is built from 11 residues. With 5 bases removed from V and 5 bases from J, the gap between germline ends came to 7 bases. From germline, CDR1 is SGHVS and CDR2 FQNEAQ.

V and J are TRBV7-9 and TRBJ2-7; 10 bases map to TRBD1. The CDR3 runs 16 residues. Trimming took 3 bases from V and 5 from J; bases not matched to a gene: 10. CDR1 and CDR2 (germline): SEHNR, FQNEAQ (reference sequence). CDR3 residues: CASSFNPGQGSHEQYF. Written as DNA, the CDR3 is TGTGCCAGCAGCTTCAACCCGGGACAGGGGAGCCACGAGCAGTACTTC. The whole variable domain, filled in from reference TRBV7-9 and TRBJ2-7, reads DTGVSQNPRHKITKRGQNVTFRCDPISEHNRLYWYRQTLGQGPEFLTYFQNEAQLEKSRLLSDRFSAERPKGSFSTLEIQRTEQGDSAMYLCASSFNPGQGSHEQYFGPGTRLTVT.

The rearrangement joins TRBV11-2 to TRBJ1-6, with D maybe TRBD1 (5 bases). The ends were cut back, 2 bases at V and 7 bases at J, with 9 bases in the middle. The length of the CDR3 is 14 residues. Germline assignment: CDR1 SGHAT and CDR2 FQNNGV. CDR3 sequence: CASSLMGTNSPLHF. The CDR3 coding sequence is TGTGCCAGCAGCTTAATGGGGACGAATTCACCCCTCCACTTT.

V usage is TRBV7-9 and J usage is TRBJ2-3; D gene ambiguous. Germline-derived CDR1 and CDR2 are SEHNR and FQNEAQ (reference sequence). Trimming pared 2 bases from V and 2 bases from J, leaving 14 bases between. The CDR3 length is 16 residues. The CDR3 spells CASSLPRARPTDTQYF. CDR3 nucleotides: TGTGCCAGCAGCTTACCTCGGGCCAGGCCCACAGATACGCAGTATTTT.

This sequence joins TRBV25-1 and TRBJ1-2, with a weak D call TRBD1 (5 bases). There are 14 residues in the CDR3. Germline V gives CDR1 MGHDK, CDR2 SYGVNS. Trimming took 0 bases from V and 8 from J, leaving 13 bases between them. CDR3 in DNA: TGTGCCAGCAGTGAATATGGGGGAAAAGGGGGCTACACCTTC. It codes for CASSEYGGKGGYTF.

The chain is built from TRBV2 and TRBJ2-5; D is unclear. V lost 1 base and J 9 bases, leaving 6 bases between the germline ends. Germline-derived CDR1 and CDR2 are SNHLY and FYNNEI. The CDR3 runs to 11 residues. Written as DNA, the CDR3 is TGTGCCAGCAGTGAAGTCGAGGCCCAGTACTTC. Its protein product is CASSEVEAQYF.

This clone was detected once. The CDR3 sequence is CASASLATSGYNEQFF. CDR3 nucleotide sequence: TGTGCCAGCGCCTCTCTAGCGACTAGCGGTTACAATGAGCAGTTCTTC. The J gene is TRBJ2-1, the V gene TRBV7-8; TRBD2 matches at 9 bases. The V gene's germline CDR1 is SGHVS and CDR2 FQNEAQ. The CDR3 totals 16 residues. The V gene end was trimmed by 8 bases and the J gene end by 4 bases; junction bases not matched to a gene: 12.

This chain links TRBV29-1 with TRBJ2-7; D perhaps matches TRBD2 (5 bases). The CDR3 length is 17 residues. In germline, CDR1 is SQVTM, CDR2 ANQGSEA. The V end lost 7 bases, the J end lost 1 base, and 26 bases lay between the germline ends. CDR3: CSAWVIRLAIDSYEQYF. CDR3 in DNA: TGCAGCGCTTGGGTAATTCGGCTAGCTATCGATTCCTACGAGCAGTACTTC.

The chain uses TRBV6-1 and TRBJ2-1; 8 bases agree with TRBD1. V was clipped by 11 bases and J by 10 bases; unmatched bases: 16. The CDR3 consists of 14 residues. Germline CDR1 and CDR2: MNHNS and SASEGT. For the CDR3, the DNA is TGTGCCGTACGACCCGGGACAGGTTATGGGGAGCAGTTCTTC. This codes for CAVRPGTGYGEQFF.